These T cell receptor beta chains were read from a single sample in a study of blood T cell repertoires in COVID-19. Profiling relied on immunoSEQ multiplex PCR, and the TCRdb table lists in-frame clones only, not all of them. This table holds some 400,000 clones, roughly four fifths found once. The sample comprised peripheral blood. The receptors shown here come from a human donor with acute or convalescent COVID-19. The donor label of this sample is uncertain. CDR3s include the opening cysteine and the closing phenylalanine or tryptophan. Each record gives: J gene, V gene, clone size, D gene, CDR3 DNA, CDR3 protein. A D gene is named only where the DNA matches it firmly. Clone size is shown for a subset of rows, as once, few, many or a class of expanded clone.

TRBJ1-2,TRBV6-1,.,.,TGTGCCAGCAGTGACCCCACTCCTAACTATGGCTACACCTTC,CASSDPTPNYGYTF
TRBJ1-2,TRBV28,once,.,TGTGCCAGCAGCCAATTACTCAATCCTAGGGGCCCAAACTATGGCTACACCTTC,CASSQLLNPRGPNYGYTF
TRBJ1-3,TRBV18,.,TRBD1,TGTGCCAGCTCACCCGGACAGGATCGCACCATATATTTT,CASSPGQDRTIYF
TRBJ1-5,TRBV6-2/TRBV6-3,.,.,TGTGCCAGCAGTTACACCAAGGCGGCAGGACTCCAGCCCCAGCATTTT,CASSYTKAAGLQPQHF
TRBJ2-3,TRBV29-1,.,TRBD1,TGCAGCGTCACAGACCCCCGGCGACAGGGTCGGGGCACAGATACGCAGTATTTT,CSVTDPRRQGRGTDTQYF
TRBJ2-7,TRBV24-1,many,TRBD1,TGTGCCACCAGTGATGGGACAGGGGGCGCGGAGCAGTACTTC,CATSDGTGGAEQYF
TRBJ1-3,TRBV4-1,.,.,TGCGCCAGCAGCCAAGGGGAGGGTCCCTCTGGAAACACCATATATTTT,CASSQGEGPSGNTIYF
TRBJ1-1,TRBV2,.,.,TGTGCCACCAAGCGGGATCCGGGGGATGGGTTGAACACTGAAGCTTTCTTT,CATKRDPGDGLNTEAFF
TRBJ2-3,TRBV30,.,TRBD2,TGTGCCTGGACCAAGGGACTAGCGGACACAGATACGCAGTATTTT,CAWTKGLADTDTQYF
TRBJ1-5,TRBV19,.,.,TGTGCCAGTAAAATAACCCCAGGGCATCAGCCCCAGCATTTT,CASKITPGHQPQHF
TRBJ1-4,TRBV5-4,.,TRBD1,TGTGCCAGCAGCCTGGACGGGACAGGGCATGAAAAACTGTTTTTT,CASSLDGTGHEKLFF
TRBJ1-3,TRBV5-1,.,.,TGCGCCAGCAGCTTGTCTCTGGGCCTCTCTGGAAACACCATATATTTT,CASSLSLGLSGNTIYF
TRBJ2-5,TRBV4-2,.,TRBD2,TGTGCCAGCAGCCAAGTAGCGGGGGGACAAGAGACCCAGTACTTC,CASSQVAGGQETQYF
TRBJ1-1,TRBV5-1,few,.,TGCGCCAGCAGCTTGGAAGCGCAGGGTCGCGCTTTCTTT,CASSLEAQGRAFF
TRBJ1-2,TRBV6-1,.,TRBD1,TGTGCCAGCAGTGAGTTCGGACAGGCGTATGATGGCTACACCTTC,CASSEFGQAYDGYTF
TRBJ2-1,TRBV25-1,.,TRBD2,TGTGCCAGCAGTGGGTGGACTAGCGGGATAGGTAATGAGCAGTTCTTC,CASSGWTSGIGNEQFF
TRBJ2-7,TRBV27,.,.,TGTGCCAGCAGGAGGTCAGGGGTCCGCTCCTACGAGCAGTACTTC,CASRRSGVRSYEQYF
TRBJ1-1,TRBV11-2,.,.,TGTGCCAGCAGCTTGGGGCGACGCTACACTGAAGCTTTCTTT,CASSLGRRYTEAFF
TRBJ1-1,TRBV27,.,.,TGTGCCAGCAGTTTAGCGATGAACACTGAAGCTTTCTTT,CASSLAMNTEAFF
TRBJ1-4,TRBV6-5,.,TRBD1,TGTGCCAGCAGACTCGGACAGGGCTCTAATGAAAAACTGTTTTTT,CASRLGQGSNEKLFF
TRBJ1-1,TRBV7-6,.,TRBD1,TGTGCCAGCAGCCCTTCCCCAGGGGGCACTGAAGCTTTCTTT,CASSPSPGGTEAFF
TRBJ1-5,TRBV5-1,.,.,TGCGCCAGCAGTGTTCGGCCCCAGCATTTT,CASSVRPQHF
TRBJ1-2,TRBV18,.,.,TGTGCCAGCTCACGGTCCAGGGATGGGTACACCTTC,CASSRSRDGYTF
TRBJ2-1,TRBV2,.,.,TGTGCCAGCAGTGAAGCCCGGGGGGCTTACAATGAGCAGTTCTTC,CASSEARGAYNEQFF
TRBJ2-7,TRBV30,.,.,TGTGCCTGGGGAACTACTCTCGCCAGGTACTTC,CAWGTTLARYF
TRBJ1-6,TRBV5-1,.,.,TGCGCCAGCAGCCTCTTCCGGGACAAAAATTCACCCCTCCACTTT,CASSLFRDKNSPLHF
TRBJ2-7,TRBV25-1,.,.,TGTGCCAGCAGTGAATACGCGTCCGGGTCCTACGAGCAGTACTTC,CASSEYASGSYEQYF
TRBJ2-3,TRBV2,.,TRBD2,TGTGCCAGCAGGGGAGGACTAGCGGGGACCCCCACAGATACGCAGTATTTT,CASRGGLAGTPTDTQYF
TRBJ2-1,TRBV29-1,.,TRBD2,TGCAGCGTTGAAGATCTAGCGGCGCTCTCCTACAATGAGCAGTTCTTC,CSVEDLAALSYNEQFF
TRBJ2-5,TRBV11-2,.,.,TGTGCCAGCAGCCCCGGACAGAAAGAGACCCAGTACTTC,CASSPGQKETQYF
TRBJ1-6,TRBV4-1,.,.,TGCGCCAGCAGCCAAGGACAGCCCATAAATAATTCACCCCTCCACTTT,CASSQGQPINNSPLHF
TRBJ1-1,TRBV11-3,.,TRBD1,TGTGCCAGCAGCGGGGGACAGCCAGACACTGAAGCTTTCTTT,CASSGGQPDTEAFF